The rows below give T cell receptor beta chains drawn from one sample of a study of graft-versus-host responses after intestinal transplantation. Which antigens these TCRs recognize remains unknown. Only in-frame clones appear in the TCRdb table, and some are missing; sequencing was by immunoSEQ multiplex PCR. The sample has some 85,000 clones, 87% seen once. The sample here was unstimulated CD8+ T cells sorted from spleen or lymph node cells, taken before transplant. The receptors were sampled from a human donor who was the organ donor for an intestinal transplant. The CDR3 runs from the conserved cysteine through the conserved F or W. The D gene is left open where the match is weak. The listing skips clone size in some rows; elsewhere it reads once, few, many or a size class.

abundance: -
d_gene: -
v_gene: TRBV11-3
j_gene: TRBJ1-1
len: 15
CDR3aa: CASSPQGTAATEAFF
CDR3nt: TGTGCCAGCAGCCCCCAAGGGACTGCCGCGACTGAAGCTTTCTTT

abundance: -
d_gene: -
v_gene: TRBV6-6
j_gene: TRBJ2-2
len: 14
CDR3aa: CASSYEWVTGELFF
CDR3nt: TGTGCCAGCAGTTACGAATGGGTGACCGGGGAGCTGTTTTTT

abundance: -
d_gene: -
v_gene: TRBV27
j_gene: TRBJ1-3
len: 15
CDR3aa: CASSLTGNYGNTIYF
CDR3nt: TGTGCCAGCAGCTTAACAGGGAATTATGGAAACACCATATATTTT

abundance: -
d_gene: -
v_gene: TRBV28
j_gene: TRBJ1-1
len: 14
CDR3aa: CASSLEGWDTEAFF
CDR3nt: TGTGCCAGCAGTTTAGAAGGATGGGACACTGAAGCTTTCTTT

abundance: -
d_gene: -
v_gene: TRBV9
j_gene: TRBJ2-2
len: 17
CDR3aa: CASSVVGGGTNTGELFF
CDR3nt: TGTGCCAGCAGCGTAGTGGGGGGCGGAACGAACACCGGGGAGCTGTTTTTT

abundance: -
d_gene: -
v_gene: TRBV28
j_gene: TRBJ1-5
len: 14
CDR3aa: CASSLFGANQPQHF
CDR3nt: TGTGCCAGCAGTTTATTCGGGGCTAATCAGCCCCAGCATTTT

abundance: -
d_gene: -
v_gene: TRBV7-2
j_gene: TRBJ1-6
len: 16
CDR3aa: CASSSDSYHYNSPLHF
CDR3nt: TGTGCCAGCAGCTCAGACAGTTATCACTATAATTCACCCCTCCACTTT

abundance: -
d_gene: TRBD1
v_gene: TRBV2
j_gene: TRBJ1-2
len: 15
CDR3aa: CASSPGQGTLYGYTF
CDR3nt: TGTGCCAGCAGTCCAGGACAGGGGACCCTTTATGGCTACACCTTC

abundance: -
d_gene: TRBD1
v_gene: TRBV5-6
j_gene: TRBJ1-1
len: 15
CDR3aa: CASSFGQGARPEAFF
CDR3nt: TGTGCCAGCAGCTTCGGTCAGGGGGCAAGGCCTGAAGCTTTCTTT

abundance: -
d_gene: -
v_gene: TRBV5-5
j_gene: TRBJ2-7
len: 13
CDR3aa: CASSTGSSYEQYF
CDR3nt: TGTGCCAGCAGCACCGGGTCCTCCTACGAGCAGTACTTC

abundance: few
d_gene: -
v_gene: TRBV7-9
j_gene: TRBJ1-1
len: 13
CDR3aa: CASSLSGYTEAFF
CDR3nt: TGTGCCAGCAGCTTAAGCGGATACACTGAAGCTTTCTTT

abundance: -
d_gene: -
v_gene: TRBV4-1
j_gene: TRBJ2-7
len: 17
CDR3aa: CASSQDRSWENDYEQYF
CDR3nt: TGCGCCAGCAGCCAAGATCGGTCTTGGGAGAACGACTACGAGCAGTACTTC

abundance: -
d_gene: -
v_gene: TRBV9
j_gene: TRBJ2-1
len: 13
CDR3aa: CASSGGAGYEQFF
CDR3nt: TGTGCCAGCAGCGGAGGGGCAGGGTATGAGCAGTTCTTC

abundance: -
d_gene: TRBD1
v_gene: TRBV7-9
j_gene: TRBJ2-2
len: 17
CDR3aa: CASSSWSRDRTTGELFF
CDR3nt: TGTGCCAGCAGCTCCTGGTCCCGGGACAGGACCACCGGGGAGCTGTTTTTT

abundance: -
d_gene: -
v_gene: TRBV30
j_gene: TRBJ2-1
len: 13
CDR3aa: CAWRNEGYNEQFF
CDR3nt: TGTGCCTGGAGAAACGAGGGGTACAATGAGCAGTTCTTC

abundance: -
d_gene: -
v_gene: TRBV16
j_gene: TRBJ2-1
len: 17
CDR3aa: CASSQSGTGISYNEQFF
CDR3nt: TGTGCCAGCAGCCAATCGGGTACAGGAATCTCCTACAATGAGCAGTTCTTC

abundance: once
d_gene: -
v_gene: TRBV7-9
j_gene: TRBJ1-1
len: 12
CDR3aa: CASSQGFAEAFF
CDR3nt: TGTGCCAGCAGCCAGGGTTTCGCTGAAGCTTTCTTT

abundance: once
d_gene: TRBD1
v_gene: TRBV6-1
j_gene: TRBJ2-7
len: 15
CDR3aa: CASSTAGTGGYEQYF
CDR3nt: TGTGCCAGCAGCACCGCCGGGACAGGGGGTTACGAGCAGTACTTC

abundance: once
d_gene: TRBD1
v_gene: TRBV5-1
j_gene: TRBJ1-1
len: 14
CDR3aa: CASSLRGQNTEAFF
CDR3nt: TGCGCCAGCAGCTTGAGGGGGCAGAACACTGAAGCTTTCTTT

abundance: -
d_gene: TRBD1
v_gene: TRBV18
j_gene: TRBJ1-2
len: 15
CDR3aa: CASSPIRGLVYGYTF
CDR3nt: TGTGCCAGCTCACCAATTAGGGGGCTGGTCTATGGCTACACCTTC

abundance: -
d_gene: -
v_gene: TRBV5-4
j_gene: TRBJ2-1
len: 13
CDR3aa: CASSLDRVDEQFF
CDR3nt: TGTGCCAGCAGCTTGGACAGGGTGGACGAGCAGTTCTTC

abundance: -
d_gene: -
v_gene: TRBV30
j_gene: TRBJ2-7
len: 13
CDR3aa: CAWTLDSSYEQYF
CDR3nt: TGTGCCTGGACCCTTGACAGCTCCTACGAGCAGTACTTC

abundance: few
d_gene: TRBD2
v_gene: TRBV4-2
j_gene: TRBJ2-5
len: 16
CDR3aa: CASSQDDASGGETQYF
CDR3nt: TGTGCCAGCAGCCAAGATGACGCTAGCGGGGGGGAGACCCAGTACTTC

abundance: once
d_gene: -
v_gene: TRBV4-1
j_gene: TRBJ2-7
len: 12
CDR3aa: CASSQDTIEQYF
CDR3nt: TGCGCCAGCAGCCAAGATACAATCGAGCAGTACTTC

abundance: -
d_gene: -
v_gene: TRBV6-1
j_gene: TRBJ1-1
len: 14
CDR3aa: CASSQSLESAEAFF
CDR3nt: TGTGCCAGCAGCCAGAGCCTCGAGTCTGCTGAAGCTTTCTTT

abundance: -
d_gene: -
v_gene: TRBV5-8
j_gene: TRBJ2-7
len: 14
CDR3aa: CASSLEQGSYEQYF
CDR3nt: TGTGCCAGCAGCTTGGAACAGGGTTCCTACGAGCAGTACTTC

abundance: -
d_gene: TRBD1
v_gene: TRBV28
j_gene: TRBJ1-1
len: 13
CDR3aa: CASLRTGDTEAFF
CDR3nt: TGTGCCAGCCTAAGGACAGGGGACACTGAAGCTTTCTTT

abundance: -
d_gene: TRBD1
v_gene: TRBV2
j_gene: TRBJ2-7
len: 15
CDR3aa: CASSFDRGNSYEQYF
CDR3nt: TGTGCCAGCAGTTTTGACAGGGGGAATTCCTACGAGCAGTACTTC

abundance: -
d_gene: -
v_gene: TRBV7-9
j_gene: TRBJ1-1
len: 11
CDR3aa: CASSVNTEAFF
CDR3nt: TGTGCCAGCAGCGTAAACACTGAAGCTTTCTTT

abundance: once
d_gene: -
v_gene: TRBV5-6
j_gene: TRBJ2-7
len: 14
CDR3aa: CASSLMSGGYEQYF
CDR3nt: TGTGCCAGCAGCTTGATGTCAGGGGGGTACGAGCAGTACTTC

abundance: -
d_gene: -
v_gene: TRBV5-6
j_gene: TRBJ1-1
len: 16
CDR3aa: CASSFLTTGRSAEAFF
CDR3nt: TGTGCCAGCAGCTTTCTAACGACAGGTCGATCCGCTGAAGCTTTCTTT

abundance: -
d_gene: -
v_gene: TRBV27
j_gene: TRBJ1-1
len: 15
CDR3aa: CASSKGYFSNTEAFF
CDR3nt: TGTGCCAGCAGTAAGGGATATTTTTCCAACACTGAAGCTTTCTTT

abundance: -
d_gene: -
v_gene: TRBV27
j_gene: TRBJ2-1
len: 14
CDR3aa: CASGYYGAYNEQFF
CDR3nt: TGTGCCAGCGGCTACTACGGGGCCTACAATGAGCAGTTCTTC

abundance: -
d_gene: TRBD1
v_gene: TRBV2
j_gene: TRBJ1-2
len: 14
CDR3aa: CASTAGGSAYGYTF
CDR3nt: TGTGCCAGTACAGCAGGGGGCTCCGCCTATGGCTACACCTTC

abundance: few
d_gene: -
v_gene: TRBV11-2
j_gene: TRBJ2-7
len: 12
CDR3aa: CASSPDRQVINF
CDR3nt: TGTGCCAGCAGCCCCGACCGGCAGGTGATCAACTTC

abundance: -
d_gene: -
v_gene: TRBV11-2
j_gene: TRBJ2-7
len: 15
CDR3aa: CASSLVGGAGNEQYF
CDR3nt: TGTGCCAGCAGCTTAGTGGGGGGGGCCGGGAACGAGCAGTACTTC

abundance: -
d_gene: -
v_gene: TRBV5-5
j_gene: TRBJ2-7
len: 15
CDR3aa: CASSQGGQILYEQYF
CDR3nt: TGTGCCAGCAGCCAGGGAGGACAGATCCTCTACGAGCAGTACTTC

abundance: -
d_gene: TRBD1
v_gene: TRBV27
j_gene: TRBJ1-6
len: 14
CDR3aa: CASSWTGGASPLHF
CDR3nt: TGTGCCAGCAGCTGGACAGGGGGCGCTTCACCCCTCCACTTT

abundance: -
d_gene: TRBD2
v_gene: TRBV30
j_gene: TRBJ2-2
len: 19
CDR3aa: CAWSVTSGGTMILPGELFF
CDR3nt: TGTGCCTGGAGTGTAACTAGCGGGGGGACCATGATTCTTCCCGGGGAGCTGTTTTTT

abundance: -
d_gene: -
v_gene: TRBV5-1
j_gene: TRBJ1-2
len: 14
CDR3aa: CASSPGRRGYGYTF
CDR3nt: TGCGCCAGCAGCCCAGGACGGAGGGGCTATGGCTACACCTTC

abundance: -
d_gene: -
v_gene: TRBV7-8
j_gene: TRBJ2-2
len: 15
CDR3aa: CASSPGGAGTGELFF
CDR3nt: TGTGCCAGCAGCCCAGGGGGGGCGGGCACCGGGGAGCTGTTTTTT

abundance: once
d_gene: -
v_gene: TRBV5-1
j_gene: TRBJ2-7
len: 15
CDR3aa: CASSLGDGSSYEQYF
CDR3nt: TGCGCCAGCAGCTTGGGTGACGGGAGCTCCTACGAGCAGTACTTC

abundance: -
d_gene: TRBD2
v_gene: TRBV27
j_gene: TRBJ2-7
len: 16
CDR3aa: CASSPRLAGIVHEQYF
CDR3nt: TGTGCCAGCAGTCCTCGACTAGCAGGAATCGTCCACGAGCAGTACTTC

abundance: once
d_gene: TRBD1
v_gene: TRBV4-1
j_gene: TRBJ1-6
len: 18
CDR3aa: CASSQDGQGRSYNSPLHF
CDR3nt: TGCGCCAGCAGCCAAGATGGACAGGGCCGTTCCTATAATTCACCCCTCCACTTT

abundance: few
d_gene: -
v_gene: TRBV7-9
j_gene: TRBJ1-4
len: 17
CDR3aa: CASSDTNQGILNEKLFF
CDR3nt: TGTGCCAGCAGCGACACAAACCAGGGGATCTTAAATGAAAAACTGTTTTTT

abundance: once
d_gene: -
v_gene: TRBV6-1
j_gene: TRBJ1-1
len: 13
CDR3aa: CASSRPAGTEAFF
CDR3nt: TGTGCCAGCAGCCGACCCGCGGGCACTGAAGCTTTCTTT

abundance: few
d_gene: TRBD1
v_gene: TRBV10-3
j_gene: TRBJ2-7
len: 13
CDR3aa: CATAGQGSYEQYF
CDR3nt: TGTGCCACTGCGGGACAGGGGAGCTACGAGCAGTACTTC

abundance: -
d_gene: -
v_gene: TRBV4-1
j_gene: TRBJ1-1
len: 17
CDR3aa: CASSQPTTGTQNTEAFF
CDR3nt: TGCGCCAGCAGCCAGCCGACTACAGGGACCCAGAACACTGAAGCTTTCTTT

abundance: -
d_gene: -
v_gene: TRBV27
j_gene: TRBJ2-7
len: 17
CDR3aa: CASSLYLGGQGSYEQYF
CDR3nt: TGTGCCAGCAGTTTATATTTGGGTGGGCAGGGGAGCTACGAGCAGTACTTC

abundance: few
d_gene: -
v_gene: TRBV4-2
j_gene: TRBJ1-2
len: 13
CDR3aa: CASSPTGNYGYTF
CDR3nt: TGTGCCAGCAGCCCGACAGGCAACTATGGCTACACCTTC

abundance: once
d_gene: -
v_gene: TRBV27
j_gene: TRBJ1-1
len: 13
CDR3aa: CASSLSTNTEAFF
CDR3nt: TGTGCCAGCAGTTTATCTACAAACACTGAAGCTTTCTTT

abundance: -
d_gene: -
v_gene: TRBV6-1
j_gene: TRBJ1-2
len: 13
CDR3aa: CASSSGGDYGYTF
CDR3nt: TGTGCCAGCAGTTCGGGTGGCGACTATGGCTACACCTTC

abundance: -
d_gene: TRBD1
v_gene: TRBV5-5
j_gene: TRBJ2-7
len: 16
CDR3aa: CASSWGTGGKAREQYF
CDR3nt: TGTGCCAGCAGTTGGGGTACAGGGGGGAAGGCGAGGGAGCAGTACTTC

abundance: -
d_gene: -
v_gene: TRBV7-6
j_gene: TRBJ1-6
len: 13
CDR3aa: CASSLTAYSPLHF
CDR3nt: TGTGCCAGCAGCTTGACGGCCTATTCACCCCTCCACTTT

abundance: once
d_gene: -
v_gene: TRBV5-1
j_gene: TRBJ1-5
len: 15
CDR3aa: CASSLGDISNQPQHF
CDR3nt: TGCGCCAGCAGCTTGGGGGACATTAGCAATCAGCCCCAGCATTTT

abundance: -
d_gene: -
v_gene: TRBV9
j_gene: TRBJ2-3
len: 15
CDR3aa: CASSVETTSTDTQYF
CDR3nt: TGTGCCAGCAGCGTAGAGACAACTAGCACAGATACGCAGTATTTT

abundance: -
d_gene: -
v_gene: TRBV9
j_gene: TRBJ2-4
len: 18
CDR3aa: CASSVDYLVGDLKNIQYF
CDR3nt: TGTGCCAGCAGCGTAGACTACTTAGTTGGGGATCTCAAAAACATTCAGTACTTC

abundance: -
d_gene: TRBD2
v_gene: TRBV7-9
j_gene: TRBJ2-1
len: 14
CDR3aa: CAGRSGGASDEQFF
CDR3nt: TGTGCCGGCCGGAGCGGGGGGGCCTCGGATGAGCAGTTCTTC

abundance: -
d_gene: -
v_gene: TRBV5-6
j_gene: TRBJ2-1
len: 12
CDR3aa: CASQGPYNEQFF
CDR3nt: TGTGCCAGCCAGGGCCCTTACAATGAGCAGTTCTTC

abundance: -
d_gene: -
v_gene: TRBV4-1
j_gene: TRBJ2-5
len: 15
CDR3aa: CASSTIGGSQETQYF
CDR3nt: TGCGCCAGCAGCACCATTGGGGGCTCCCAAGAGACCCAGTACTTC